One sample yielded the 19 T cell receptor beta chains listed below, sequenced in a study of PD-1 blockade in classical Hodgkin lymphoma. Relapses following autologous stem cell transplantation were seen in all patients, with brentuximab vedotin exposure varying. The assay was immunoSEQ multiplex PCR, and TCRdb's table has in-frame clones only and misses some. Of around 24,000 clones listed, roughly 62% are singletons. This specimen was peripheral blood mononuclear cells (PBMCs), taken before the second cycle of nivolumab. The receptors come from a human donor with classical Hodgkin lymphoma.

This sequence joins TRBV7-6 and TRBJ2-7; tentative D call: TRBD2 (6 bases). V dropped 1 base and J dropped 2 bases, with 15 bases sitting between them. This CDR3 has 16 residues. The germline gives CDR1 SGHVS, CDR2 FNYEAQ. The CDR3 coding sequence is TGTGCCAGCAGCTTAGTCGTTGGTGGAGGGCCCTACGAGCAGTACTTC. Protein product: CASSLVVGGGPYEQYF. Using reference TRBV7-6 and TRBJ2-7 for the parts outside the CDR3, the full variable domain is GAGVSQSPRYKVTKRGQDVALRCDPISGHVSLYWYRQALGQGPEFLTYFNYEAQQDKSGLPNDRFSAERPEGSISTLTIQRTEQRDSAMYRCASSLVVGGGPYEQYFGPGTRLTVT.

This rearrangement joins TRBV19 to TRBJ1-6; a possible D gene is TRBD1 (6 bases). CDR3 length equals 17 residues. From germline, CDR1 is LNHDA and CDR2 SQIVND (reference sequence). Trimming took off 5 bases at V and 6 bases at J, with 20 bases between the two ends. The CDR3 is CASSPSTGYFFNSPLHF. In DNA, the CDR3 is TGTGCCAGTAGTCCTTCGACAGGCTATTTCTTTAATTCACCCCTCCACTTT.

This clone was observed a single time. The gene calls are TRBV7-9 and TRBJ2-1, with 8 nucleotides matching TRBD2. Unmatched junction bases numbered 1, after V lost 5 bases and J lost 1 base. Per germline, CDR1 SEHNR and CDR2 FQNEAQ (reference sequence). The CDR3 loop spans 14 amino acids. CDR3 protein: CASSPGGSYNEQFF. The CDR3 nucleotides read TGTGCCAGCAGCCCGGGGGGGTCCTACAATGAGCAGTTCTTC.

The CDR3 bases are TGCGCCAGCAGCCAAGATTGGGAGACTAGCGGTCCCTACGGGACCCAGTACTTC. Its protein product is CASSQDWETSGPYGTQYF. J is TRBJ2-5 and V is TRBV4-3; 9 nucleotides agree with TRBD2. CDR3 length: 18 residues. The germline CDR1 and CDR2 sequences are LGHNA and YSLEER. V was clipped by 0 bases and J by 7 bases; unmatched bases: 15.

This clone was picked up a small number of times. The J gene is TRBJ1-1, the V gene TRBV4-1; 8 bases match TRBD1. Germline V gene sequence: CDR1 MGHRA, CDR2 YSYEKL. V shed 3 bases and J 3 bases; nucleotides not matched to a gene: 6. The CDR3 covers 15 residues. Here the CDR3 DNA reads TGCGCCAGCAGCCAGCTGACAGGGGTGGACACTGAAGCTTTCTTT. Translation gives CASSQLTGVDTEAFF.

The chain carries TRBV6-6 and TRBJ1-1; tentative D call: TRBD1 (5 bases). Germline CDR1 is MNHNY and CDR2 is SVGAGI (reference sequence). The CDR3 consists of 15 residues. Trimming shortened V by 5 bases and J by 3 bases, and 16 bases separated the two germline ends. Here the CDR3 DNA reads TGTGCCAGCAGTAGACAGCTTGTTATGGACACTGAAGCTTTCTTT. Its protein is CASSRQLVMDTEAFF.

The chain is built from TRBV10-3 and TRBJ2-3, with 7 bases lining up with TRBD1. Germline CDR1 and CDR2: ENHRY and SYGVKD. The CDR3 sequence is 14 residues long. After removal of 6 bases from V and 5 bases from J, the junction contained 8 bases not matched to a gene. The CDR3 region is CAIRRQGGGDTQYF. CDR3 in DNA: TGTGCCATCAGGAGACAGGGTGGGGGAGATACGCAGTATTTT.

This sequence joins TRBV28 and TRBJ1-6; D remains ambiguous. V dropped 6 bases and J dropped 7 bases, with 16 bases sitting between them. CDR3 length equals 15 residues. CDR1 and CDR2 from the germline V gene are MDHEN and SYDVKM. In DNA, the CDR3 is TGTGCCAGCAGACCTCCCCTAGAAACCAATTCACCCCTCCACTTT. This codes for CASRPPLETNSPLHF.

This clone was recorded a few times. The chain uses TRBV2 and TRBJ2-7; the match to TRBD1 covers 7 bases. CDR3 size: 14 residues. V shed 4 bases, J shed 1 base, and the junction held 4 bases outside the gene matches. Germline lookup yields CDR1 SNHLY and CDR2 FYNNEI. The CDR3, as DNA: TGTGCCAGCAGTGTGACAGGGCTATCCTACGAGCAGTACTTC. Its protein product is CASSVTGLSYEQYF.

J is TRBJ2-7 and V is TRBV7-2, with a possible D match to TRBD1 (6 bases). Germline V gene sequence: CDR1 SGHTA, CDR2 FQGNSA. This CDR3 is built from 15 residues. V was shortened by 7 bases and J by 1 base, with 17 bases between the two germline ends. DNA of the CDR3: TGTGCCAGCATCCTCGGGCAGGGGCTATCCTACGAGCAGTACTTC. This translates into CASILGQGLSYEQYF.

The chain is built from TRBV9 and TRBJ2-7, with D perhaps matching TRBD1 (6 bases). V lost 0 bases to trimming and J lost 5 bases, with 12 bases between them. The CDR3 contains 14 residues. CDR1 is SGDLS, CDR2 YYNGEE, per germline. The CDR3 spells CASSVEGRQDEQYF. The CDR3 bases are TGTGCCAGCAGCGTAGAGGGGAGACAGGACGAGCAGTACTTC.

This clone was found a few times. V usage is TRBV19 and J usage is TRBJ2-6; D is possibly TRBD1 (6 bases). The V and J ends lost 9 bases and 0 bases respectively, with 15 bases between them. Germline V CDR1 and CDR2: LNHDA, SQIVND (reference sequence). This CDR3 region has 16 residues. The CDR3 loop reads CASKWGHSSGANVLTF. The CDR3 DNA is TGTGCCAGCAAGTGGGGACACTCCTCTGGGGCCAACGTCCTGACTTTC.

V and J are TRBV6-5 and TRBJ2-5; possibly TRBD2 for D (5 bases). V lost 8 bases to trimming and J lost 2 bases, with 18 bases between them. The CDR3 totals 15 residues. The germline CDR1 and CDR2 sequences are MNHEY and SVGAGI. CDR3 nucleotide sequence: TGTGCCAGCGTGGATTATTCAGCGGATCAAGAGACCCAGTACTTC. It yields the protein CASVDYSADQETQYF.

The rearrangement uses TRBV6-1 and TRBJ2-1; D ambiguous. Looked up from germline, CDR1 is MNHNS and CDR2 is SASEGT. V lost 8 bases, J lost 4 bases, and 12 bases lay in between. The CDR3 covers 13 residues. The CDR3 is CASRRPGYNEQFF. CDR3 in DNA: TGTGCCAGCCGGCGCCCCGGGTACAATGAGCAGTTCTTC.

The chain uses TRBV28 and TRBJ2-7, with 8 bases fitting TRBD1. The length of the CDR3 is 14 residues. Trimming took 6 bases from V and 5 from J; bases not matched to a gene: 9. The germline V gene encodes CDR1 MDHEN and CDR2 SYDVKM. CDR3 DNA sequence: TGTGCCAGCAGGTATCCTGACAGGGGTCACGAGCAGTACTTC. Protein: CASRYPDRGHEQYF.

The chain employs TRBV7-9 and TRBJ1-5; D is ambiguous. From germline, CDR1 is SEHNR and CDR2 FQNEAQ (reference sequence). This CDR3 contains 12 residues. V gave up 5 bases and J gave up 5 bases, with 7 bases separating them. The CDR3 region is CASSPPYQPQHF. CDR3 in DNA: TGTGCCAGCAGCCCACCGTATCAGCCCCAGCATTTT.

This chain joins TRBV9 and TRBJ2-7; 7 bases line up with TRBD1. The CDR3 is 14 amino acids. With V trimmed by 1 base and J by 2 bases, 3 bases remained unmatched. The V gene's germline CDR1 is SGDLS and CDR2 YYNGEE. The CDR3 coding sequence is TGTGCCAGCAGCGTACAGGGGGTTCCCTACGAGCAGTACTTC. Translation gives CASSVQGVPYEQYF.

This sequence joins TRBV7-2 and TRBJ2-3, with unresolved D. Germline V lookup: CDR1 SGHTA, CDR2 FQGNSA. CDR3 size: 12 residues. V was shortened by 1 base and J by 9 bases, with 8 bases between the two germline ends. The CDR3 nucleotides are TGTGCCAGCAGCTTAGTTACCATCACGCAGTATTTT. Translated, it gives CASSLVTITQYF. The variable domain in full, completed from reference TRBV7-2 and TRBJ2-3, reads GAGVSQSPSNKVTEKGKDVELRCDPISGHTALYWYRQSLGQGLEFLIYFQGNSAPDKSGLPSDRFSAERTGGSVSTLTIQRTQQEDSAVYLCASSLVTITQYFGPGTRLTVL.

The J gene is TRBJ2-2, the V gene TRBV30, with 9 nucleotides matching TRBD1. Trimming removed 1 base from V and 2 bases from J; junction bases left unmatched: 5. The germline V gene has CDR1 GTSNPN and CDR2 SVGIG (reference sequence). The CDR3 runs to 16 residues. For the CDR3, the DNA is TGTGCCTGGAGTGCTCTGGACAGGGGTAACACCGGGGAGCTGTTTTTT. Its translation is CAWSALDRGNTGELFF.